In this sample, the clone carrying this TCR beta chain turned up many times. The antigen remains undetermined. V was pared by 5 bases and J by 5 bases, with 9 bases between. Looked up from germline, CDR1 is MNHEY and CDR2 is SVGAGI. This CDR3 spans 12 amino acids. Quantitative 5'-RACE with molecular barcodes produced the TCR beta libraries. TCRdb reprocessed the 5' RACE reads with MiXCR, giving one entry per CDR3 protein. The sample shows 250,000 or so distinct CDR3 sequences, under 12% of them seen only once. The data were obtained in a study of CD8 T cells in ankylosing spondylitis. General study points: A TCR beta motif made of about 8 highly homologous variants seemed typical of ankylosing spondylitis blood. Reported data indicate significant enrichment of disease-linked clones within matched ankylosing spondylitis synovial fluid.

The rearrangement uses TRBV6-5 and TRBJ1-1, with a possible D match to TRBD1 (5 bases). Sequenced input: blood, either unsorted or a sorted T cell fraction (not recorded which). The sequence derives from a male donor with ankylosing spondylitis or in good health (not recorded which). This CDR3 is CASSRGGTEAFF. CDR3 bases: TGTGCCAGCAGTCGGGGGGGGACTGAAGCTTTCTTT.